One sample yielded the 14 T cell receptor beta chains listed below, sequenced in a study of CD8 T cells in Susac syndrome. Roughly 0.45 to 1 ug RNA was reverse transcribed with random hexamers. TCRdb used MiXCR to reprocess the immunoSEQ multiplex PCR reads, holding one entry per CDR3 protein. Altogether around 200,000 distinct CDR3 sequences are present, 90% to 95% being singletons, with the ten largest covering 0.1% to 0.15%. Specimen: CD8+ T cells from PBMCs. The receptors stem from a human donor with multiple sclerosis.

The gene calls are TRBV3-1 and TRBJ2-4; D is unclear. Per germline, CDR1 LGHDT and CDR2 YNNKEL (reference sequence). V gave up 4 bases and J gave up 3 bases, with 13 bases separating them. This CDR3 is 15 amino acids long. This CDR3 is CASSPRLVYKNIQYF. As DNA, the CDR3 is TGTGCCAGCAGCCCCCGGCTAGTTTACAAAAACATTCAGTACTTC.

This chain joins TRBV5-1 and TRBJ1-6; no clear D gene. The V and J ends lost 0 bases and 0 bases respectively, with 10 bases between them. The CDR3 contains 17 residues. Germline CDR1 reads SGHRS; CDR2 reads YFSETQ. CDR3 sequence reads: CASSLEPWSSYNSPLHF. CDR3 in DNA: TGCGCCAGCAGCTTGGAACCGTGGAGCTCCTATAATTCACCCCTCCACTTT. The variable domain in full, with the rest retrieved from reference TRBV5-1 and TRBJ1-6, is KAGVTQTPRYLIKTRGQQVTLSCSPISGHRSVSWYQQTPGQGLQFLFEYFSETQRNKGNFPGRFSGRQFSNSRSEMNVSTLELGDSALYLCASSLEPWSSYNSPLHFGNGTRLTVT.

This chain uses TRBV12-5 with TRBJ2-3, with no clear D. Trimming pared 3 bases from V and 4 bases from J, leaving 14 bases between. CDR1 and CDR2 from the germline V gene are LGHNT and FRNRAP. The CDR3 is 15 residues long. CDR3 region: CASGLDGYSPDTQYF. In DNA form, the CDR3 reads TGTGCTAGTGGTTTAGACGGATACAGCCCAGATACGCAGTATTTT.

Here the CDR3 DNA reads TGTGCTAGTGGGGACAGTTTACTGAACACTGAAGCTTTCTTT. This codes for CASGDSLLNTEAFF. This sequence joins TRBV12-5 and TRBJ1-1; D perhaps matches TRBD1 (6 bases). The V and J ends lost 6 bases and 0 bases respectively, with 11 bases between them. In germline, CDR1 is LGHNT, CDR2 FRNRAP. This CDR3 region has 14 residues.

The rearrangement links TRBV30 to TRBJ2-7; 9 nucleotides agree with TRBD1. The V and J ends lost 5 bases and 2 bases, in that order; junction bases with no gene match: 7. Germline V gene sequence: CDR1 GTSNPN, CDR2 SVGIG (reference sequence). This CDR3 has 14 amino acids. The CDR3 region is CAWHRDREPYEQYF. CDR3 bases: TGTGCCTGGCACCGGGACAGGGAACCCTACGAGCAGTACTTC. Together with reference TRBV30 and TRBJ2-7, the CDR3 gives the full variable domain: SQTIHQWPATLVQPVGSPLSLECTVEGTSNPNLYWYRQAAGRGLQLLFYSVGIGQISSEVPQNLSASRPQDRQFILSSKKLLLSDSGFYLCAWHRDREPYEQYFGPGTRLTVT.

The CDR3 sequence is CASSLGTGSEQYF. Written as DNA, the CDR3 is TGTGCCAGCAGTTTAGGGACGGGGAGCGAGCAGTACTTC. This rearrangement joins TRBV12-3 or TRBV12-4 to TRBJ2-7, with D maybe TRBD2 (5 bases). This CDR3 is 13 amino acids long. Trimming cost V 1 base and J 6 bases, with 10 bases left between them.

This clonotype was counted a few times. The J gene is TRBJ1-2, the V gene TRBV5-4; 12 positions agree with TRBD1. Germline-derived CDR1 and CDR2 are SGHNT and YYREEE (reference sequence). V was pared by 0 bases and J by 8 bases, with 2 bases of the junction left unmatched. This CDR3 spans 14 amino acids. Here the CDR3 DNA reads TGTGCCAGCAGCTTGGGGGGACAGGGGGCCGGCTACACCTTC. This translates into CASSLGGQGAGYTF.

The V gene is TRBV4-1, the J gene TRBJ2-7, with a tentative D call TRBD1 (6 bases). V was clipped by 4 bases and J by 0 bases, with 13 bases between them. The length of the CDR3 is 15 residues. Germline V CDR1 and CDR2: MGHRA, YSYEKL. CDR3 in amino acids: CASSRGGSSSYEQYF. CDR3 bases: TGCGCCAGCAGCCGAGGGGGATCAAGCTCCTACGAGCAGTACTTC.

The chain employs TRBV7-9 and TRBJ1-2; tentatively, D is TRBD1 (5 bases). The CDR3 sequence is 16 residues long. The germline CDR1 and CDR2 sequences are SEHNR and FQNEAQ (reference sequence). Trimming shortened V by 5 bases and J by 8 bases, and 24 bases separated the two germline ends. In nucleotides, the CDR3 is TGTGCCAGCAGCCTTTCCACGGGGGAGACTACTGGCGGCTACACCTTC. This gives the protein CASSLSTGETTGGYTF.

The chain combines TRBV12-3 or TRBV12-4 with TRBJ2-1; no reliable D call. Trimming cost V 7 bases and J 0 bases, with 13 bases left between them. The CDR3 totals 15 residues. The CDR3 loop is CASTSSLPSYNEQFF. Here the CDR3 DNA reads TGTGCCAGCACCTCTAGTCTCCCCTCCTACAATGAGCAGTTCTTC.

The rearrangement uses TRBV9 and TRBJ2-3, with D perhaps TRBD1 (5 bases). Trimming shortened V by 0 bases and J by 2 bases, and 7 bases separated the two germline ends. The CDR3 runs to 14 residues. In germline, CDR1 is SGDLS, CDR2 YYNGEE. CDR3 protein: CASSVEGYTDTQYF. In nucleotides, the CDR3 is TGTGCCAGCAGCGTAGAGGGGTACACAGATACGCAGTATTTT.

This clonotype was counted a single time. The rearrangement joins TRBV30 to TRBJ2-7; no firm D call. The CDR3 extends over 12 amino acids. V shed 0 bases and J shed 5 bases, with 8 bases lying between them. Per the germline V gene, CDR1 is GTSNPN and CDR2 is SVGIG (reference sequence). The CDR3: CAWSVGNDEQYF. CDR3 DNA sequence: TGTGCCTGGAGTGTAGGGAACGACGAGCAGTACTTC.

V usage is TRBV6-1 and J usage is TRBJ2-7; D is ambiguous. CDR1 and CDR2 from the germline V gene are MNHNS and SASEGT. The CDR3 totals 13 residues. V lost 4 bases to trimming and J lost 2 bases, with 9 bases between them. The CDR3 is CASSAARTYEQYF. The CDR3 DNA reads as TGTGCCAGCAGTGCCGCCAGGACCTACGAGCAGTACTTC.

This clonotype was seen only once. The chain is built from TRBV29-1 and TRBJ1-2, with D unclear. This CDR3 has 11 residues. Germline lookup yields CDR1 SQVTM and CDR2 ANQGSEA. V was shortened by 7 bases and J by 8 bases, with 14 bases between the two germline ends. The CDR3 nucleotides read TGCAGCGGAAGGGAAGATTCAGGCTACACCTTC. Translating it yields CSGREDSGYTF.